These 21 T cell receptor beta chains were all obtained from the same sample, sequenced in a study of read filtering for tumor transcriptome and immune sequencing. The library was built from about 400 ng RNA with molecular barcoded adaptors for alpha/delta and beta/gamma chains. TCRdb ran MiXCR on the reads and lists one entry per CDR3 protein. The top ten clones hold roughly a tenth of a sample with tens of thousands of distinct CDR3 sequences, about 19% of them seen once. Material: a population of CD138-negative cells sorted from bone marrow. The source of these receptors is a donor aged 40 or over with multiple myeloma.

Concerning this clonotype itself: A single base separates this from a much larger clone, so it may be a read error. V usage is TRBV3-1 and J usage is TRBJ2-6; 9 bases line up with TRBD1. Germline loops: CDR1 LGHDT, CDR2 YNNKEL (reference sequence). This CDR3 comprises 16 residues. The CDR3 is CASSRDRGAGAYVLTF. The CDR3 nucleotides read TGTGCCAGCAGCCGCGACAGGGGGGCTGGGGCCTACGTCCTGACTTTC.

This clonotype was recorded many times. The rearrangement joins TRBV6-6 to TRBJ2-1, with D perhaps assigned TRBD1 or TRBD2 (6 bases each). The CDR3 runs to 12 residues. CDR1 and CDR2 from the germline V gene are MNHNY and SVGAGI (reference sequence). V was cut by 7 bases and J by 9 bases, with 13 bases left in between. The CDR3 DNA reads TGTGCCAGCATGGAGGGGGTGGGTGAGCAGTTCTTC. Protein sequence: CASMEGVGEQFF.

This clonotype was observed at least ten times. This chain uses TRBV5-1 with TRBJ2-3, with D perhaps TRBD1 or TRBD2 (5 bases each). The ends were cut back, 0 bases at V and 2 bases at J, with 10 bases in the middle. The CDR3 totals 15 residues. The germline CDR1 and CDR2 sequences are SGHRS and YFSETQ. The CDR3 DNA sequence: TGCGCCAGCAGCTTGGCTGTGGGGGACACAGATACGCAGTATTTT. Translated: CASSLAVGDTDTQYF.

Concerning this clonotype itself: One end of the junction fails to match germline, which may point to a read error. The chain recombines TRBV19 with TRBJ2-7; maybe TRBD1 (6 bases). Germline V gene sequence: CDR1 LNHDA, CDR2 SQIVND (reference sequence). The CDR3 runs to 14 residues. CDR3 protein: CASSAQGAAYELYF. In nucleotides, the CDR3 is TGTGCCAGTAGTGCACAGGGAGCGGCCTACGAGCTGTACTTC.

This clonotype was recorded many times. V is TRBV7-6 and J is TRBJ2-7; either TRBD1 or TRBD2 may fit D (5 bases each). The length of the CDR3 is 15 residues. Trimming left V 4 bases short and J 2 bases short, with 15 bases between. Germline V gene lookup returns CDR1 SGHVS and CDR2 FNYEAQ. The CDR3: CASSSSGGFTYEQYF. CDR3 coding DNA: TGTGCCAGCAGCTCCTCTGGGGGTTTTACCTACGAGCAGTACTTC.

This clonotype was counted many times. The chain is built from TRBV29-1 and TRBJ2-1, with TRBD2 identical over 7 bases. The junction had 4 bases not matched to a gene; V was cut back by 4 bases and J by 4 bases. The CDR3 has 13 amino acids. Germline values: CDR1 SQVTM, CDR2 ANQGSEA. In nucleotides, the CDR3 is TGCAGCGTTGTTGCGGGAGCATACAATGAGCAGTTCTTC. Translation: CSVVAGAYNEQFF.

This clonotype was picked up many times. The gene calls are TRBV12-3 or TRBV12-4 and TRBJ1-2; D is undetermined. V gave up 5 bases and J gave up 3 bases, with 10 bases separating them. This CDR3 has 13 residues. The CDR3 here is CASSIQEDYGYTF. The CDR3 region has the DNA TGTGCCAGCAGTATCCAGGAGGACTATGGCTACACCTTC.

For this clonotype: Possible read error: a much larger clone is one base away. In DNA, the CDR3 is TGTGCCAACAGAAATAGCGGGAGAGGTTACGAGCAGTACTTC. It translates to CANRNSGRGYEQYF. The chain carries TRBV6-2 or TRBV6-3 and TRBJ2-7, with 9 positions matching TRBD2. Germline V gene data show CDR1 as MNHEY and CDR2 as SVGEGT. The CDR3 spans 14 residues. V was clipped by 10 bases and J by 4 bases; unmatched bases: 11.

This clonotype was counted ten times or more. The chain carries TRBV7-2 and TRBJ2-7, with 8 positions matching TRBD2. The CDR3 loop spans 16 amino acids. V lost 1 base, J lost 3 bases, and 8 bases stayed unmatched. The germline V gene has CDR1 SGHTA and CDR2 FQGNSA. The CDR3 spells CASSLVSGTSGYEQYF. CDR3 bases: TGTGCCAGCAGCTTAGTCAGCGGGACTAGTGGCTACGAGCAGTACTTC.

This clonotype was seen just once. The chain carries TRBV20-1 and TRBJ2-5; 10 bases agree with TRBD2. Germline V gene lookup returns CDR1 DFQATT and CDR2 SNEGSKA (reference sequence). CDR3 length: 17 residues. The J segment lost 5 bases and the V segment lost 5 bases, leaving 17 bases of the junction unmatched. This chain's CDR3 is CSAGGGLAGDVLETQYF. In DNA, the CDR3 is TGCAGTGCTGGAGGGGGGCTAGCGGGGGATGTCTTGGAGACCCAGTACTTC.

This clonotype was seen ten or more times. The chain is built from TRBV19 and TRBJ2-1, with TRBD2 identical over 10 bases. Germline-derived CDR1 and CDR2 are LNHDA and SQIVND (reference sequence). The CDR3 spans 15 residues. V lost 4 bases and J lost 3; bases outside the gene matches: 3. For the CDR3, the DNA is TGTGCCAGTAGTACCCTAGCGGGGGTCTACAATGAGCAGTTCTTC. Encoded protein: CASSTLAGVYNEQFF.

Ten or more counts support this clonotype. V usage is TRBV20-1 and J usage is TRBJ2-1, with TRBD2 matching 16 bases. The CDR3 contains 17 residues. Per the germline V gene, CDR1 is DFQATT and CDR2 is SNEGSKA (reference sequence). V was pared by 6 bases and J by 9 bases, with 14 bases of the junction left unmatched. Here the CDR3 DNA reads TGCAGTGCCAACAGAGCTCGGGGACTAGCGGGGGGGGTTGAGCAGTTCTTC. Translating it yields CSANRARGLAGGVEQFF.

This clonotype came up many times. CDR3 sequence: CASSWTGVGPPDTQYF. The CDR3 nucleotides are TGTGCCAGCAGCTGGACAGGGGTGGGCCCCCCAGATACGCAGTATTTT. This chain joins TRBV6-5 and TRBJ2-3; TRBD1 matches at 9 bases. With 6 bases clipped from V and 4 bases from J, the junction kept 11 bases outside the gene matches. The CDR3 length is 16 residues. Germline CDR1 is MNHEY and CDR2 is SVGAGI.

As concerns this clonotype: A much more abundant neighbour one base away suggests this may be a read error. In DNA, the CDR3 is TGTGCCAGCATCCAAGACCGGGACGCTTTTTACGAGCAGTACTTC. Translating it yields CASIQDRDAFYEQYF. This chain joins TRBV4-2 and TRBJ2-7, with D possibly being TRBD1 or TRBD2 (5 bases each). Germline values: CDR1 LGHNA, CDR2 YNFKEQ. This CDR3 is built from 15 residues.

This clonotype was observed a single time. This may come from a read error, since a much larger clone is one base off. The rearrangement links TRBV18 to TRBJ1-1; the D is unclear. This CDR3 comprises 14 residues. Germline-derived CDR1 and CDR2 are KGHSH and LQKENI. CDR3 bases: TGTGCCAGCTCACCATCTGGCACTAACATTGAAGCTTTCTTT. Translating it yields CASSPSGTNIEAFF.

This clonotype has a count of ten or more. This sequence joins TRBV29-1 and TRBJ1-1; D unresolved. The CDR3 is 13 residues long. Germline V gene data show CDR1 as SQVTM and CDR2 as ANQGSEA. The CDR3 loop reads CGASPSRVEGAFF. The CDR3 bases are TGCGGAGCCTCTCCTAGTCGGGTGGAGGGAGCTTTCTTT.

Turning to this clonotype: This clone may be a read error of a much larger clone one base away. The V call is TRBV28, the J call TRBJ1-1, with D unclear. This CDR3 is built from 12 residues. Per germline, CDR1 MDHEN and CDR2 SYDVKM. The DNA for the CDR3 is TGTGCCAGCAGTTTTGCCGGCACTGGAGCTTTCTTT. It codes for CASSFAGTGAFF.

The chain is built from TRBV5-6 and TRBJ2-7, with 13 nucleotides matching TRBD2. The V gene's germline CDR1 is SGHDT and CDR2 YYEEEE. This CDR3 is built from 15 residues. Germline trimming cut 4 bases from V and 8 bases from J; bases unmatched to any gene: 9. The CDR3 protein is CASSRRTSGSLKQYF. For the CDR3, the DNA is TGTGCCAGCAGCCGACGGACTAGCGGGAGTTTAAAGCAGTACTTC.

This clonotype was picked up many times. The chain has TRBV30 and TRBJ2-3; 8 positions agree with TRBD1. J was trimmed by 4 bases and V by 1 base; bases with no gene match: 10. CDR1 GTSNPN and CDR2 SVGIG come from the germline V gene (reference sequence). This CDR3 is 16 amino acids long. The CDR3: CAWSADRGLTPDTQYF. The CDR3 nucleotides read TGTGCCTGGAGTGCTGACAGGGGACTTACTCCAGATACGCAGTATTTT. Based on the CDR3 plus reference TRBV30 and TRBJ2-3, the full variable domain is SQTIHQWPATLVQPVGSPLSLECTVEGTSNPNLYWYRQAAGRGLQLLFYSVGIGQISSEVPQNLSASRPQDRQFILSSKKLLLSDSGFYLCAWSADRGLTPDTQYFGPGTRLTVL.

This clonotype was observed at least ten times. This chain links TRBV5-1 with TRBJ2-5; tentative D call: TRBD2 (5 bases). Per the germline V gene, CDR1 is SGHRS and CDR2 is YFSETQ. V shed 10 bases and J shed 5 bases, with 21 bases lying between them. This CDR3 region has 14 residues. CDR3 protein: CAGLEEEGPETQYF. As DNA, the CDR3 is TGCGCCGGGTTAGAAGAAGAGGGTCCGGAGACCCAGTACTTC.

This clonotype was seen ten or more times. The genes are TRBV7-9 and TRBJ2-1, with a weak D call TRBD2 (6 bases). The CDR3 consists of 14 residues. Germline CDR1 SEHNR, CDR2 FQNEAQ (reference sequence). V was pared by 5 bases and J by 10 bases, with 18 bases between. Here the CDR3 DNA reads TGTGCCAGCAGCAAACTAGCTGGGCTGGGGGAGCAGTTCTTC. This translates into CASSKLAGLGEQFF.